The 7 T cell receptor beta chains given below trace back to one sample, sequenced in a study of blood T cell repertoires in COVID-19. Only in-frame clones appear in the TCRdb table, and some are missing; sequencing was by immunoSEQ multiplex PCR. The table lists about 190,000 clones, approximately 84% of them singletons. Sequencing was carried out using PBMCs or T cells enriched from blood (not recorded which). The source is a woman aged 30 to 39 who had recovered from COVID-19.

The CDR3 protein is CASSQAGDTQAFF. DNA of the CDR3: TGTGCCAGCAGCCAAGCGGGGGATACCCAAGCTTTCTTT. This rearrangement joins TRBV14 to TRBJ1-1, with D maybe TRBD1 (5 bases). The germline gives CDR1 SGHDN, CDR2 FVKESK. The V and J ends lost 1 base and 9 bases respectively, with 12 bases between them. The CDR3 loop spans 13 amino acids.

The chain carries TRBV5-4 and TRBJ2-1; 7 bases align to TRBD1. The ends lost 4 bases at V and 7 bases at J; junction bases unmatched: 11. Germline-derived CDR1 and CDR2 are SGHNT and YYREEE (reference sequence). The CDR3 contains 15 residues. The CDR3 nucleotides are TGTGCCAGCAGCCCGGGGACAGTTTGGGAAAATGAGCAGTTCTTC. Translated, it gives CASSPGTVWENEQFF.

The DNA for the CDR3 is TGTGCCAGCAGCGTAGCTACAGGGGTGCGCACCATATATTTT. It yields the protein CASSVATGVRTIYF. The chain has TRBV9 and TRBJ1-3; 7 bases fit TRBD1. This CDR3 contains 14 residues. CDR1 SGDLS and CDR2 YYNGEE come from the germline V gene. V dropped 0 bases and J dropped 9; count of bases not matched to a gene: 6.

The rearrangement joins TRBV2 to TRBJ1-2; 7 nucleotides agree with TRBD1. The trim removed 6 bases at V and 0 bases at J, leaving 1 base unmatched. Per the germline V gene, CDR1 is SNHLY and CDR2 is FYNNEI. The CDR3 spans 13 residues. CDR3 region: CASRDRPNYGYTF. In DNA, the CDR3 is TGTGCCAGCAGGGACAGGCCTAACTATGGCTACACCTTC.

This sequence joins TRBV12-5 and TRBJ1-3, with 8 bases aligning to TRBD1. The CDR3 covers 17 residues. Germline CDR1 is LGHNT and CDR2 is FRNRAP. Trimming at V came to 1 base and at J to 2 bases, leaving 7 bases not matched to a gene. The CDR3 region is CASGLALPGQAGNTIYF. CDR3 coding DNA: TGTGCTAGTGGTTTGGCATTACCGGGACAGGCTGGAAACACCATATATTTT.

This chain connects TRBV28 to TRBJ1-5; 9 nucleotides align to TRBD1. The CDR3 contains 15 residues. J was trimmed by 5 bases and V by 4 bases; bases with no gene match: 6. The V gene's germline CDR1 is MDHEN and CDR2 SYDVKM. The CDR3 loop reads CASSSPGQGYQPQHF. For the CDR3, the DNA is TGTGCCAGCAGTTCTCCGGGACAGGGATATCAGCCCCAGCATTTT.

The J gene is TRBJ1-2, the V gene TRBV19, with 7 bases fitting TRBD1. Trimming took 6 bases from V and 5 from J; bases not matched to a gene: 9. Germline loops: CDR1 LNHDA, CDR2 SQIVND (reference sequence). CDR3 size: 14 residues. The CDR3 protein is CASSRDSRTYGYTF. The CDR3 DNA is TGTGCCAGTAGCCGGGACAGCCGGACATATGGCTACACCTTC.